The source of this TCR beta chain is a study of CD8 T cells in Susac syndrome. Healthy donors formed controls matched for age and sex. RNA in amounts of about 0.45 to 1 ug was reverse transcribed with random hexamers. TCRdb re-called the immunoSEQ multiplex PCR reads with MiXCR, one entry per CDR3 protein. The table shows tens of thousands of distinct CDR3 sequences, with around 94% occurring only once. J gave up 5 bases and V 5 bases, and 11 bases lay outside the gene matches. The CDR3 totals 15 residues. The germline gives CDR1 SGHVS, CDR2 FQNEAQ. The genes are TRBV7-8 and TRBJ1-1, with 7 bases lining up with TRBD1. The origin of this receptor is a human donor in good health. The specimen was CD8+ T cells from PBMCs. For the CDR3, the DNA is TGTGCCAGCAGCCTTAATCACAGGGGCGGGACTGAAGCTTTCTTT. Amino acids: CASSLNHRGGTEAFF.